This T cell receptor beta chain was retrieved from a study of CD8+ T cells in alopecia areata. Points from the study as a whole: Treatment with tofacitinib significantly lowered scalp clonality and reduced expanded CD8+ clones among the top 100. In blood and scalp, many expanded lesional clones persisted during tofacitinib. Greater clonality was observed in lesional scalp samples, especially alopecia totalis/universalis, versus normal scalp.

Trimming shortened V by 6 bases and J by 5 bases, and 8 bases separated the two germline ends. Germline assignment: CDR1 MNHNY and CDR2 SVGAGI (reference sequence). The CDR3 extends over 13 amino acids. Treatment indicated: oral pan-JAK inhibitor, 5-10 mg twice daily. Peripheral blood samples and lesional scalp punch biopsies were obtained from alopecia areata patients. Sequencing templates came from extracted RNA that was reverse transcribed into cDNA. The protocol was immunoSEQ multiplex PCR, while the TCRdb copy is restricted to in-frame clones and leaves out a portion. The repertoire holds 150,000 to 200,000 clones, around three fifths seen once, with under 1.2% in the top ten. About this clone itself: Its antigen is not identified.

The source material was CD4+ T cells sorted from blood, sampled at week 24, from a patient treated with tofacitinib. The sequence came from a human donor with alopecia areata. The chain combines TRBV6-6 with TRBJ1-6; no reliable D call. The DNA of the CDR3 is TGTGCCAGCAGAGCGGTAGATAATTCACCCCTCCACTTT. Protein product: CASRAVDNSPLHF.